This T cell receptor (beta chain) was captured by sequencing in a study of shared T cell receptors in the human thymus. Here immunoSEQ multiplex PCR was the method, and the copy in TCRdb shows in-frame clones only, minus some. In the table there are hundreds of thousands of clones, roughly 90% of which are singletons. V lost 0 bases and J 0 bases, leaving 19 bases between the germline ends. CDR1 is SGHNT, CDR2 YYREEE, per germline (reference sequence). The length of the CDR3 is 19 residues. This sample was shared with a second study, whose subject was human thymus T cells. As reported in that work: Corrective cardiac operations yielded the resected thymus tissue.

This clonotype was sampled from a boy under three years old with a congenital heart defect. The chain links TRBV5-4 to TRBJ2-1; D is possibly TRBD2 (7 bases). Sequenced: thymocytes. The CDR3, as DNA: TGTGCCAGCAGCTTGGGGGGGCGGGGAGCGGGGAGCTCCTACAATGAGCAGTTCTTC. It translates to CASSLGGRGAGSSYNEQFF.